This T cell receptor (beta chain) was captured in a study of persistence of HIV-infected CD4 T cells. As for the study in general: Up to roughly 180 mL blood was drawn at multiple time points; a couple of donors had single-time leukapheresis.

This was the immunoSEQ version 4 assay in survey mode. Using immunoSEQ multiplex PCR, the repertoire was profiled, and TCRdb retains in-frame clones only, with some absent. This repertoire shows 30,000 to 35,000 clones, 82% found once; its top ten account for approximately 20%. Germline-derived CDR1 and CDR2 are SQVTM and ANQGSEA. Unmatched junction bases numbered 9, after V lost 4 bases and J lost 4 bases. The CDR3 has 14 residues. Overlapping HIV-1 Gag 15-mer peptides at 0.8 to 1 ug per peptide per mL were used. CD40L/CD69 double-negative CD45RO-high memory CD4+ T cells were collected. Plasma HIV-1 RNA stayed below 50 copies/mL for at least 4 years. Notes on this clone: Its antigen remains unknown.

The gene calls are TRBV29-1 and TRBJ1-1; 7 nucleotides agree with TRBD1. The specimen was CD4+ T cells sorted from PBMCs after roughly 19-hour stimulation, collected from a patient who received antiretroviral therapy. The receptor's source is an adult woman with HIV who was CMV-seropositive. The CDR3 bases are TGCAGCGTTGCCGCTACAGGGGCCCTCACTGAAGCTTTCTTT. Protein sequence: CSVAATGALTEAFF.